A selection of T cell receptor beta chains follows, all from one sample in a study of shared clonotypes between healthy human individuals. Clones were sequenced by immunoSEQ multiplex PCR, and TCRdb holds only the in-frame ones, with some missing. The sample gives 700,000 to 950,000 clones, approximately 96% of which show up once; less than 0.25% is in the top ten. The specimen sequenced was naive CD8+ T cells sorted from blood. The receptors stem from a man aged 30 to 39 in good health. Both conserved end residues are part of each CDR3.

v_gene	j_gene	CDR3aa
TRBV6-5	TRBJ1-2	CASSYSLWKSGYTF
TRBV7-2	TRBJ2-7	CASSLARGQGLADSYEQYF
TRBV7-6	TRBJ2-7	CASSTDRDRSLYEQYF
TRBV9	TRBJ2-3	CASSVETSGRWTDTQYF
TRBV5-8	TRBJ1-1	CASSWDNGNTEAFF
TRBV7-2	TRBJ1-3	CASSLQGLGNTIYF
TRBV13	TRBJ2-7	CASSPRAGSYEQYF
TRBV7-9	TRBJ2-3	CASSNPLAGGTDTQYF
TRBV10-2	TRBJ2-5	CASSDTRETQYF
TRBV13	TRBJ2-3	CASSSGTGVDTQYF
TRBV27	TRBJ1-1	CASRMTGVNTEAFF
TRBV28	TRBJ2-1	CASSPRRGSYNEQFF
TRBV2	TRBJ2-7	CASSETWTGIYEQYF
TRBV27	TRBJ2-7	CASSHRVSYEQYF
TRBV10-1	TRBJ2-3	CASSAGTAGLFTSTDTQYF
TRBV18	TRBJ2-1	CASSTGLAGDNEQFF
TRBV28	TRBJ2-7	CASSQLPIGPRPEQYF
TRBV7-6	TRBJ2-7	CASSSFRDGSSYEQYF
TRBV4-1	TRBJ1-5	CASSQGVGLTGPQHF
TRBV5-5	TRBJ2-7	CASSLIDNPFEQYF
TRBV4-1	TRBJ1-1	CASSQNTGLEWNTEAFF
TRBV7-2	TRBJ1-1	CASSLGDNRNTEAFF
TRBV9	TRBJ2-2	CASSPPSPGELFF
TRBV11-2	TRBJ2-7	CASSLAADYEQYF
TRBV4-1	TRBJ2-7	CASSQESGGSYEQYF
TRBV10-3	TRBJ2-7	CAISESMGLNFYEQYF
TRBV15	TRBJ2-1	CATSRGSLSSYNEQFF
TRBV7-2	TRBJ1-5	CASSLGGQGSADQPQHF
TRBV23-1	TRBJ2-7	CASSRVRSRLTLGAIFEQYF
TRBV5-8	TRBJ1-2	CASSDPTGANVYGYTF
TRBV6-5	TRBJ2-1	CASSLGLPYNEQFF
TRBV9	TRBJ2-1	CASSEQGGTSYNEQFF
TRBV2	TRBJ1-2	CASSKGTDNYGYTF
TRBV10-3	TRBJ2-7	CAIRIGAGEQYF
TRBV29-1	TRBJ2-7	CSVQTLSSYEQYF
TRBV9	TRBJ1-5	CASSVDGTDNQPQHF
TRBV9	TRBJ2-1	CASSVAGPSGYYNEQFF
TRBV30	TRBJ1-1	CAWDRVRNTEAFF
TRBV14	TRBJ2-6	CASSQAKGQGISGANVLTF
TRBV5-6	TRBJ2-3	CASSLAGDGTDTQYF
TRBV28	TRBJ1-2	CASMTGDHGYTF